This TCR beta chain was obtained from a study of control samples from healthy donors and cancer patients. Assay used: immunoSEQ multiplex PCR; TCRdb lists only in-frame clones, some missing. This sample's table reports approximately 190,000 clones. CDR1 and CDR2 (germline): SNHLY, FYNNEI. CDR3 length equals 16 residues. The V and J ends lost 3 bases and 8 bases, in that order; junction bases with no gene match: 9. The receptor was derived from a young woman in good health. Material for sequencing was blood. The chain recombines TRBV2 with TRBJ1-6, with 8 bases aligning to TRBD1. In DNA form, the CDR3 reads TGTGCCAGCAGTGAGTGGTCGACAGGGGTTGATTCACCCCTCCACTTT. Amino acids: CASSEWSTGVDSPLHF. The whole variable domain, remainder taken from reference TRBV2 and TRBJ1-6, is EPEVTQTPSHQVTQMGQEVILRCVPISNHLYFYWYRQILGQKVEFLVSFYNNEISEKSEIFDDQFSVERPDGSNFTLKIRSTKLEDSAMYFCASSEWSTGVDSPLHFGNGTRLTVT.